This TCR beta chain was captured by sequencing in a study of shared clonotypes between healthy human individuals (dated by TCRdb to about 2020). As for the study more broadly: A couple of women and a few men aged 18 to 49 years were included in the cohort. Per donor, three plates each were used for CD4 naive and CD4 memory, two for CD8 naive, and one for CD8 memory. Blood TCR repertoires of roughly five healthy adults were deeply sequenced to estimate repertoire size and the extent of clonotype sharing between individuals. Different laboratories and diverse techniques were used to prepare libraries and sequence TCR repertoires, to increase sequencing depth and limit assay-specific biases. Leukapheresis yielded between about 0.8 and 8.9 billion PBMCs per donor. Overall study outcomes, separate from this receptor: Naive subsets generally had larger estimated clonotype richness than memory subsets did. Sampling was restricted to blood, and TCR repertoires in tissue are likely to differ from TCR repertoires in blood. Incomplete sequencing was indicated by rarefaction of sorted-subset datasets, despite the large sequencing depth. Compared with non-shared clonotypes, clonotypes shared by all four sorted-subset donors had higher generation probabilities. When a handful of donors were compared, the shared fraction of clonotypes was around 5% for naive CD4, 3% to 4% for naive CD8, roughly 2.5% for memory CD4, and 0.4% for memory CD8. The small number of donors limited the genetic and exposure-history diversity represented. Pairwise subsampling indicated that sequencing depth was expected to affect the degree of clonotype sharing among donors.

The donors were healthy, HIV-negative adults with no recently reported acute infections or vaccinations. Every donor was a Caucasian adult residing in Nashville, Tennessee, USA. Magnetic negative selection was used to enrich CD4+ T cells, after which naive cells were positively selected on CD45RA and the negative fraction became the memory subset. After blood collection by leukapheresis, PBMCs were isolated using Ficoll-Histopaque density gradient centrifugation and then cryopreserved in the vapor phase of liquid nitrogen. Purity and quantity of every magnetically sorted T cell population were checked by analytical flow cytometry. Each sorted fraction had its genomic DNA isolated and then quantified by UV absorbance on a Nanodrop 2000c. Concerning this clone itself: Its antigen is not yet known. No quality values exist for individual bases; no much larger clone is one base distant.

Using the deep immunoSEQ assay, multiplex PCR amplified TCR CDR3 regions from genomic DNA. Genomic DNA extracted from each cell subset was distributed evenly over all wells of several immunoSEQ 96-well plates, and each plate served as one replicate. For sorted subsets, about 200 ng genomic DNA, equal to 30,000 or so T cell genomes, was loaded into each replicate PCR. Purified libraries were quantified with a Qubit 3.0 fluorometer, sized on a Bioanalyzer 2100, and re-quantified with the KAPA Library Quantification kit. Every immunoSEQ 96-well plate was sequenced on a separate single-read 150-cycle Illumina NextSeq 550 flow cell. As for the original processing: Because the immunoSEQ output included only junctional sequences and no quality scores, the filtering could not be the same as the filtering used for full-length reads. Sequences were annotated with PyIR, a Python wrapper for IgBLAST v1.9, and V/J genes and CDR3 were assigned using IMGT germline references. Reads were filtered out if the reads had weak V/J assignments (E-value above 1e-6), no CDR3, stop codons, out-of-frame junctions, or ambiguous translated residues. V3J clonotypes were defined as sequences sharing an identical inferred V gene, J gene, and CDR3 amino acid sequence. To compute the percentage overlap between repertoires, the number of shared unique clonotypes was divided by the size of the smaller repertoire. Repertoire richness was assessed with RTK rarefaction, the Chao1 estimator, and Recon v2.1 estimates of unobserved clonotypes. OLGA was used to compute generation probabilities for all TCRbeta clonotypes that the gDNA method yielded from a handful of donors. TCRdb holds this immuneACCESS table with in-frame rearrangements only. Some clones are missing; in checked studies, unresolved V genes explain under half, and the rest has no known cause. V, J and clone size are those of that table, while D and trimming were read from the DNA. Here the sample has 2 million to 2.5 million clones; 92% occur a single time. In total, the top ten clones hold about 0.41% of the sample.

The CDR3 numbers 11 residues from cysteine through phenylalanine. Left in the record is the CDR3 DNA by itself, 33 bases read in frame from the first base. Deletion took 9 bases off V and 9 bases off J, with a span of 12 bases between the germline ends. The germline V gene gives CDR1 as MNHNS and CDR2 as SASEGT. The V and J genes are TRBV6-1 and TRBJ2-4; the D gene is not confidently resolved. Sequencing was done on a sample of naive CD4+ T cells from PBMCs. Reading the label with the study, this specimen's cell subset or site is: CD45RA+ positively selected. The sequence came from a man younger than 30 in good health. Some clones in this sample may be carry-over from other donors' samples. The sequenced DNA: TGTGCCAGTAATAAAAGTGGCATTCAGTACTTC. This sequence encodes CASNKSGIQYF.